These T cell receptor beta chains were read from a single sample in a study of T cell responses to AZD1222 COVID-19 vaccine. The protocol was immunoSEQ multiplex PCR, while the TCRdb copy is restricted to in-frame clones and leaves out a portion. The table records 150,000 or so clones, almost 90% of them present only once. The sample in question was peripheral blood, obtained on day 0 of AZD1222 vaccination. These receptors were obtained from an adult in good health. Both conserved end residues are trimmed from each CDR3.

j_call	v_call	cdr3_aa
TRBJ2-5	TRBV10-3	AISEIPGTGNRETQY
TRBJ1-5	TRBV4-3	ASSQDGGTNQPQH
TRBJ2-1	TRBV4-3	ASSQESGSGNYNEQF
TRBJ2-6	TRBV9	ASSVDGGLSGANVLT
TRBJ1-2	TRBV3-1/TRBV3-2	ASSLRDFGYT
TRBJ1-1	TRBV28	ASKTGRSSTEAF
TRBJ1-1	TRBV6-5	ASRAESSSEAF
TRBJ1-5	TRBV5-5	ASSLFPSQPQH
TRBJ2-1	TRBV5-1	ASSLGSGQDYNEQF
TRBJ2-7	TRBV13	ASSSSSGGTYEQY
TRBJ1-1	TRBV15	ATRKSGRNTEAF
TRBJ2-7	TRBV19	ASSMARGGDLYEQY
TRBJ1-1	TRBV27	ASSLRGTEAF
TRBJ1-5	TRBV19	ASSPPLGAGDMAQH
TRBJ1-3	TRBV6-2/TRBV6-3	ASSNPADSRSGNTIY
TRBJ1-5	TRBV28	ASSFRQGVQPQH
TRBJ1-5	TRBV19	ASSRGGTQPQH
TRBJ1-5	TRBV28	ASRTGTVLNQPQH
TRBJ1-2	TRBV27	ASSPQAANYGYT
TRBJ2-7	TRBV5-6	ASSLPDRIYEQY
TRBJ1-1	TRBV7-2	ASSLVGGGNTEAF
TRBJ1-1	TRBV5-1	ASSNDRVGTEAF
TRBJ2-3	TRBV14	ASSLGLAQDTDTQY
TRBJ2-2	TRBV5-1	ASSLGARGTGELF
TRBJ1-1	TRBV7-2	ASSHSETGRRAF
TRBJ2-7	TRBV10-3	ATRPGETAPRMY
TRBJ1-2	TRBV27	ASSPRGPYYGYT
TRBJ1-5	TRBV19	ASSIQDSNQPQH
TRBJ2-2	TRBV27	ASAYSSGELF
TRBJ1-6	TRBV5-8	ASSRTGPYNSPLH
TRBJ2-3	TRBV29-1	SVGSSAIPDTQY
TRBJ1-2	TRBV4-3	ASSQDRAAPIYGYT
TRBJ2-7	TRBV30	AWSVRAGGGQY
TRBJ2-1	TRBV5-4	ASTRGLAGGRSSYNEQF
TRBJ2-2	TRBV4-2	ASSQDTDQILTGELF
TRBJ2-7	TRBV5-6	ASSSRDKAAYEQY
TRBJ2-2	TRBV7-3	ASSWTGSGASRGELF
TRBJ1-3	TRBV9	ASSAADRASGNTIY
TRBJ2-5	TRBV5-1	ASSLNTGEETQY
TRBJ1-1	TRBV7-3	ASSLKANTEAF
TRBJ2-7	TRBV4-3	ASSRDRSYEQY